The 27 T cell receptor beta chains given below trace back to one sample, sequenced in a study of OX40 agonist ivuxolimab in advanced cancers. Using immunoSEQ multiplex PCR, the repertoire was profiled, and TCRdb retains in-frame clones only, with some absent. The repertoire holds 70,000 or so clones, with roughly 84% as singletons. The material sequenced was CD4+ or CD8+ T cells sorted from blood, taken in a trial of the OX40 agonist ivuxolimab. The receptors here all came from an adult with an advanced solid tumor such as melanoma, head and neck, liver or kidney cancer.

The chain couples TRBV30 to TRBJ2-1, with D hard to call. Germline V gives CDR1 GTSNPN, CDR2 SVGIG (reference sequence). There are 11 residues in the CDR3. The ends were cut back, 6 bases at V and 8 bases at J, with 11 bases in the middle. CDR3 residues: CACSLRDEQFF. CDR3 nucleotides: TGTGCCTGCTCTCTTCGGGATGAGCAGTTCTTC.

The CDR3 is CASSQFREKLFF. CDR3 in DNA: TGCGCCAGCAGCCAATTCAGGGAAAAACTGTTTTTT. V and J are TRBV4-3 and TRBJ1-4; D is ambiguous. The CDR3 consists of 12 residues. V shed 2 bases and J shed 8 bases, with 6 bases lying between them. CDR1 and CDR2 from the germline V gene are LGHNA and YSLEER.

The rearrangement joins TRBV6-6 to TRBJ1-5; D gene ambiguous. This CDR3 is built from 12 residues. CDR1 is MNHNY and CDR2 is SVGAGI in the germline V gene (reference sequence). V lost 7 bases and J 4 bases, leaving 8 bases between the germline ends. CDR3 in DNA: TGTGCCAGCAACCCCCCAAATCAGCCCCAGCATTTT. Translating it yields CASNPPNQPQHF.

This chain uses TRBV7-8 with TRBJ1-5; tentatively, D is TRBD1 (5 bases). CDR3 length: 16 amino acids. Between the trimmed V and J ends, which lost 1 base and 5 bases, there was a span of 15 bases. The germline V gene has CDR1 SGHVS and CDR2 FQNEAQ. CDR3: CASSLGSGRNYQPQHF. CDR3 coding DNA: TGTGCCAGCAGCTTAGGATCAGGGAGGAATTATCAGCCCCAGCATTTT.

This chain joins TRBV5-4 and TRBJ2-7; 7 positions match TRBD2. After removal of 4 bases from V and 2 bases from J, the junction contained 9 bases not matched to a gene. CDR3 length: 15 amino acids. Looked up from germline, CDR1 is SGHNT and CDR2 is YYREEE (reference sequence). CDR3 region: CASSLGGGSTYEQYF. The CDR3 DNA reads TGTGCCAGCAGCCTCGGTGGCGGGAGCACCTACGAGCAGTACTTC.

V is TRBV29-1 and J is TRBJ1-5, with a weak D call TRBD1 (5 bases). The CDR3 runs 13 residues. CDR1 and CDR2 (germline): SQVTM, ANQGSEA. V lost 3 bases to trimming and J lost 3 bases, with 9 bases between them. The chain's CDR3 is CSVELGDNQPQHF. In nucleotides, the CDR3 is TGCAGCGTTGAGCTAGGGGACAATCAGCCCCAGCATTTT.

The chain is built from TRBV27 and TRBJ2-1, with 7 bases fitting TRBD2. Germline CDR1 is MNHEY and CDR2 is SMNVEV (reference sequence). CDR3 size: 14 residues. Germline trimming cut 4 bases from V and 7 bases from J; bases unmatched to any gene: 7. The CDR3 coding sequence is TGTGCCAGCAGTTACGGGAGGTTCTATAATGAGCAGTTCTTC. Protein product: CASSYGRFYNEQFF.

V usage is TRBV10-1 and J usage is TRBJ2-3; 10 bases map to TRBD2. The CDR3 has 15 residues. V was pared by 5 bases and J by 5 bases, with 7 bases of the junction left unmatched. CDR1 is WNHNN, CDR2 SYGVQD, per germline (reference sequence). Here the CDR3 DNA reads TGCGCCAGCAGTTCCCGGACTAGCGGCTTAGATACGCAGTATTTT. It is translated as CASSSRTSGLDTQYF.

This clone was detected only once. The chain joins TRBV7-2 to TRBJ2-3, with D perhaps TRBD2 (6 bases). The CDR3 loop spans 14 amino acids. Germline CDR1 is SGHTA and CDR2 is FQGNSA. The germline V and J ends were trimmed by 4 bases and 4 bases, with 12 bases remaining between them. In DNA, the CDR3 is TGTGCCAGCAGCTCGGGACTTTCACCAGATACGCAGTATTTT. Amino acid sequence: CASSSGLSPDTQYF.

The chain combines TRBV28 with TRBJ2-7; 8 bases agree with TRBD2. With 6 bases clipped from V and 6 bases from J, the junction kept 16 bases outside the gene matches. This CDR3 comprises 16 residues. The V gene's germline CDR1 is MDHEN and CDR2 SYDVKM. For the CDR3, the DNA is TGTGCCAGCAGCCGTATCGGACACCGGGGGGGCACCGAGCAGTACTTC. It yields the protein CASSRIGHRGGTEQYF.

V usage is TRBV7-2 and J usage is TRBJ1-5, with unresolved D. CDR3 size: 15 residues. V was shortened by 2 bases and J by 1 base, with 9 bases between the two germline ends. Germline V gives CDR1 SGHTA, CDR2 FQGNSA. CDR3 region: CASSLPRGSNQPQHF. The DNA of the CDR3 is TGTGCCAGCAGCTTACCGAGAGGGAGCAATCAGCCCCAGCATTTT.

CDR3 in amino acids: CASSLQSGNTEAFF. DNA of the CDR3: TGTGCCAGCAGCCTGCAATCGGGGAACACTGAAGCTTTCTTT. The chain is built from TRBV7-9 and TRBJ1-1; D remains unclear. Germline CDR1 is SEHNR and CDR2 is FQNEAQ (reference sequence). The CDR3 is 14 residues long. Trimming cost V 5 bases and J 1 base, with 11 bases left between them.

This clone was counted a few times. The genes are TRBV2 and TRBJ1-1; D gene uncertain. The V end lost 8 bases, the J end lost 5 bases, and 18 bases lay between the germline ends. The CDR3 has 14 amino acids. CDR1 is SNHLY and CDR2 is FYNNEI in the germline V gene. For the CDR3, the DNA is TGTGCCAGCCTTCAGGAGCTCGGCATGACTGAAGCTTTCTTT. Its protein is CASLQELGMTEAFF. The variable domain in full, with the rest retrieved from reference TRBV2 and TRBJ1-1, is EPEVTQTPSHQVTQMGQEVILRCVPISNHLYFYWYRQILGQKVEFLVSFYNNEISEKSEIFDDQFSVERPDGSNFTLKIRSTKLEDSAMYFCASLQELGMTEAFFGQGTRLTVV.

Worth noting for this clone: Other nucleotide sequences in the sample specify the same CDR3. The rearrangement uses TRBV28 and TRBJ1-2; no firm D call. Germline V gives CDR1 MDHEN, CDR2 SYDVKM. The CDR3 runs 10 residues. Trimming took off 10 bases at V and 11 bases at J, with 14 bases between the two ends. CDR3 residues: CATADDPYTF. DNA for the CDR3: TGTGCCACAGCAGACGACCCGTACACCTTC.

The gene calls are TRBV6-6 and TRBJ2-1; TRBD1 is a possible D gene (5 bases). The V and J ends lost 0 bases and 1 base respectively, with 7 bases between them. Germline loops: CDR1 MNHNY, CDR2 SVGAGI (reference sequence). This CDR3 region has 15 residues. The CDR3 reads CASSYSQGSYNEQFF. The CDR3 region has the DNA TGTGCCAGCAGTTACTCTCAGGGTTCCTACAATGAGCAGTTCTTC.

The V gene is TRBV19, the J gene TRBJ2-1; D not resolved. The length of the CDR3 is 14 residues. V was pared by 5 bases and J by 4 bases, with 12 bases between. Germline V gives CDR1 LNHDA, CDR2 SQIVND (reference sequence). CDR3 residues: CASSPSGVYNEQFF. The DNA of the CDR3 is TGTGCCAGTAGTCCTTCTGGGGTATACAATGAGCAGTTCTTC.

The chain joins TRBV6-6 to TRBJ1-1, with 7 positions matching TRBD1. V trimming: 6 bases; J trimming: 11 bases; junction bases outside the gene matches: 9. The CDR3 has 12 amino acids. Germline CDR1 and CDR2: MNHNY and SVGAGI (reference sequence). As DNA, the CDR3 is TGTGCCAGCAGCTTACAGGGGCCCGGGGCTTTCTTT. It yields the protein CASSLQGPGAFF.

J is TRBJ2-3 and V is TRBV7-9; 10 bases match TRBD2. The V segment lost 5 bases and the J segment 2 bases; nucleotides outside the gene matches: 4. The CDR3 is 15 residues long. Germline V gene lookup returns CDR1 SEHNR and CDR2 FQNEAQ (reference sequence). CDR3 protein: CASSGGTSDTDTQYF. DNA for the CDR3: TGTGCCAGCAGCGGGGGGACTAGCGACACAGATACGCAGTATTTT.

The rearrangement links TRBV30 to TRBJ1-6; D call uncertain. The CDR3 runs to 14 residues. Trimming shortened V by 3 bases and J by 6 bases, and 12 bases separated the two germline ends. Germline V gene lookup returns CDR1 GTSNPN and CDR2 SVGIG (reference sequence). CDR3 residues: CAWRSGRTNSPLHF. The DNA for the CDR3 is TGTGCCTGGAGAAGTGGCAGGACTAATTCACCCCTCCACTTT.

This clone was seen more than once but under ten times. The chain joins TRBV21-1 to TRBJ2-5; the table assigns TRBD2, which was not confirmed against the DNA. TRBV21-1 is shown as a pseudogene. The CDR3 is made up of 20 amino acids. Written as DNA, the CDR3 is TGTGCCAGCAGCAACCCCGGGGAGGCGATTGCGGGAGAGACAGTCGAGACCCAGTACTTC. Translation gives CASSNPGEAIAGETVETQYF.

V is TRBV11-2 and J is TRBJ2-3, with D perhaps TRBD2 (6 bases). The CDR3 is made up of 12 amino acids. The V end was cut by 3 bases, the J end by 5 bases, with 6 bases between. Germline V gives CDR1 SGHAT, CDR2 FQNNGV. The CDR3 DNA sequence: TGTGCCAGCAGCTTGGGAGGAGATACGCAGTATTTT. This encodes CASSLGGDTQYF.

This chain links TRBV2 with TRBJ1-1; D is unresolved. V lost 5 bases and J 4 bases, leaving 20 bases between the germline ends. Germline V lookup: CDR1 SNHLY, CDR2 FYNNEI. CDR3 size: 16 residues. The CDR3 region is CASSIWEAGGGTEAFF. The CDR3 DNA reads TGTGCCAGCAGTATTTGGGAGGCCGGTGGTGGCACTGAAGCTTTCTTT.

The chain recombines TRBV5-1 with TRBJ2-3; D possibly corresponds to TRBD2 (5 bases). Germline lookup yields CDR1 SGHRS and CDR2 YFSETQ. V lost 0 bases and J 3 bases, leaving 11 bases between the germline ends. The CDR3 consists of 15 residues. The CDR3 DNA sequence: TGCGCCAGCAGCTTGGCGGTGATAGCGACAGATACGCAGTATTTT. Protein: CASSLAVIATDTQYF.

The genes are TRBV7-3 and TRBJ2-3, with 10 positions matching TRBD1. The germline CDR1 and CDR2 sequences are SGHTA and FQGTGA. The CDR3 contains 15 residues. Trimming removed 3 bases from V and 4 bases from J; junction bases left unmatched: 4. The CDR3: CASSLATGGADTQYF. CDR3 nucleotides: TGTGCCAGCAGCTTGGCGACAGGGGGCGCAGATACGCAGTATTTT.

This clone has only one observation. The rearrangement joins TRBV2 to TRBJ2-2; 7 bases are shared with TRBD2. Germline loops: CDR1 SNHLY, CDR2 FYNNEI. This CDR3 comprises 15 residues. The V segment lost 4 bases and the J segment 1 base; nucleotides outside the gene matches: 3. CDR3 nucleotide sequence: TGTGCCAGCAGTGTGGCTAGCGGGAACACCGGGGAGCTGTTTTTT. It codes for CASSVASGNTGELFF.

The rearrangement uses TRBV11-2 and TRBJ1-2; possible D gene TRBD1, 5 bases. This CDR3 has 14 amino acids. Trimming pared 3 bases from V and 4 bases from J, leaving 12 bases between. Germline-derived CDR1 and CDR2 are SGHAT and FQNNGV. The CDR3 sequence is CASSLSRGSYGYTF. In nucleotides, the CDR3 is TGTGCCAGCAGCTTGAGTAGGGGAAGCTATGGCTACACCTTC.

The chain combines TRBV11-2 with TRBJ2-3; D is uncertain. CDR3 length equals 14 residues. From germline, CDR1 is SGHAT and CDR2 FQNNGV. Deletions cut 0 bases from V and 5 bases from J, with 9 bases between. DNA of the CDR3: TGTGCCAGCAGCTTAGATCGTGGGCGAGATACGCAGTATTTT. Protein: CASSLDRGRDTQYF.